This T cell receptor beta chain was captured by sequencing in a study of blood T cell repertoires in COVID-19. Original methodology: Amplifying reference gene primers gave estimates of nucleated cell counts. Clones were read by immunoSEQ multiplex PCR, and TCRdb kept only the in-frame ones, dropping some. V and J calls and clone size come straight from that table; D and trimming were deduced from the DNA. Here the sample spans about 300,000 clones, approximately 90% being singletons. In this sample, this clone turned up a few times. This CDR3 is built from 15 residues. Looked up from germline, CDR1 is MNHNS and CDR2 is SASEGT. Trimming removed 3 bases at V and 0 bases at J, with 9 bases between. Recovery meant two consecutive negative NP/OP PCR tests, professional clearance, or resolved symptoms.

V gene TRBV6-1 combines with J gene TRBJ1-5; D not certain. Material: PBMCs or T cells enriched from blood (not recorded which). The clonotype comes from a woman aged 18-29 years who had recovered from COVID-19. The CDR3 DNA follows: TGTGCCAGCAGTGACCTCGTTTATAGCAATCAGCCCCAGCATTTT. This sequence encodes CASSDLVYSNQPQHF.